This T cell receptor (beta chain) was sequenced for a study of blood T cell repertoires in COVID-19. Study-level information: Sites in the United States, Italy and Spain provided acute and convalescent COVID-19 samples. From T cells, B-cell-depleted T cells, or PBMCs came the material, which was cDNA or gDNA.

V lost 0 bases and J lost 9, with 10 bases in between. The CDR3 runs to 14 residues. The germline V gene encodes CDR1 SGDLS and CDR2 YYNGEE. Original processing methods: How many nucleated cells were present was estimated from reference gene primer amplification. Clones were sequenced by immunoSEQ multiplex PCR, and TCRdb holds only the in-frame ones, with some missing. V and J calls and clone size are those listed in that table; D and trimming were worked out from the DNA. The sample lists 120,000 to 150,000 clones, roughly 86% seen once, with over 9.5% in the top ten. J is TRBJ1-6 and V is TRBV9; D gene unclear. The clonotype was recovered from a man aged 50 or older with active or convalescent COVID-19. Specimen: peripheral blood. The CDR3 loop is CASSVGTAGSPLHF. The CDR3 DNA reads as TGTGCCAGCAGCGTAGGGACGGCGGGTTCACCCCTCCACTTT.